Listed below are T cell receptor beta chains from one sample, sequenced in a study of blood T cell repertoires in COVID-19. Measured with immunoSEQ multiplex PCR; TCRdb has only the in-frame clones, and not every one. The repertoire includes fewer than 250,000 clones, 92% of them detected once, and more than 0.95% sits in the top ten. What was sequenced was peripheral blood. The receptors originated from a man aged 30 to 45 with acute or convalescent COVID-19. Both conserved end residues are part of each CDR3. Each record gives: V gene, J gene, CDR3 protein.

>TRBV7-9|TRBJ2-6
CASILQDRGSSGANVLTF
>TRBV23-1|TRBJ1-6
CASSRGQVVQEDALALHF
>TRBV7-9|TRBJ2-3
CASSLGQASTDTQYF
>TRBV6-1|TRBJ1-6
CASSEAHTAGSPLHF
>TRBV6-5|TRBJ1-1
CASTGDRGNTEAFF
>TRBV5-4|TRBJ2-1
CASSLASGGVVNEQFF
>TRBV18|TRBJ2-1
CASSPPLGQGAQASYNEQFF
>TRBV9|TRBJ1-2
CASSVAGYGYTF
>TRBV18|TRBJ2-7
CASSPTPGSYEQYF
>TRBV21-1|TRBJ2-5
CASSPPGLAESQETQYF
>TRBV12-3/TRBV12-4|TRBJ2-4
CASSSIDSRKYF
>TRBV27|TRBJ2-7
CASRRGGPYEQYF
>TRBV30|TRBJ1-5
CAWTTGENQPQHF
>TRBV24-1|TRBJ2-7
CATSDAGTSGSKQYF
>TRBV28|TRBJ2-1
CASRPAGSSYNEQFF
>TRBV7-9|TRBJ1-5
CASSIGQGIDQPQHF
>TRBV30|TRBJ2-7
CAWSGSAYEQYF
>TRBV4-1|TRBJ1-3
CASSQPAGPKGNTIYF
>TRBV6-5|TRBJ2-7
CVTREPVNRNEQYF
>TRBV15|TRBJ1-2
CATSNGMITGEDGYTF
>TRBV9|TRBJ2-3
CASSVLAGGDTQYF
>TRBV9|TRBJ1-1
CASSVVQYTEAFF
>TRBV5-1|TRBJ2-7
CASSLATLSSYEQYF
>TRBV25-1|TRBJ2-5
CASRNSGQETQYF
>TRBV28|TRBJ2-7
CASTTPGEQYF
>TRBV5-4|TRBJ1-2
CASSLDSLYGYTF
>TRBV7-2|TRBJ1-1
CASSLETGEAFF
>TRBV5-1|TRBJ2-3
CASSFALAGDTQYF
>TRBV30|TRBJ1-6
CAWRLGQYSPLHF
>TRBV5-8|TRBJ1-1
CASSLSDRNTEAFF
>TRBV6-6|TRBJ1-4
CASKGGNEKLFF
>TRBV11-2|TRBJ2-6
CASSLGASGRTGANVLTF
>TRBV5-1|TRBJ2-7
CASTRDSLSYEQYF
>TRBV6-5|TRBJ1-1
CASSQDRGKLSSFF
>TRBV30|TRBJ2-2
CAWSPTRLNGELFF
>TRBV30|TRBJ2-7
CAWSPPGLASEQYF
>TRBV25-1|TRBJ2-7
CASSDPLSLNSEQYF
>TRBV15|TRBJ1-5
CATSRDTGSNQPQHF
>TRBV30|TRBJ2-4
CAWRTSTTPRGQIKNIQYF
>TRBV7-3|TRBJ1-1
CATAQGPNTEAFF
>TRBV5-4|TRBJ2-3
CASTVGRRGPDTQYF
>TRBV6-5|TRBJ2-1
CASSYSELNEQFF
>TRBV24-1|TRBJ2-2
CATRVLESLTGELFF
>TRBV6-5|TRBJ2-7
CASSYSWTGDRKQYF